This T cell receptor (beta chain) was documented in a study of shared clonotypes between healthy human individuals. Notes on the study in general: In the sorted subsets, rarefaction showed sequencing was incomplete despite large depth.

Only Caucasian adults living in Nashville, Tennessee made up the donor group. Negatively enriched CD4+ T cells were divided by CD45RA into naive and memory. Assay: immunoSEQ multiplex PCR; the TCRdb copy retains only in-frame clones and omits some. The sample consists of about 1 million clones, around 76% of them appearing once. V lost 8 bases and J lost 1; bases outside the gene matches: 0. The germline CDR1 and CDR2 sequences are LNHDA and SQIVND (reference sequence). The CDR3 has 13 amino acids. A remark on this clone: What it recognizes is unknown. This sample includes further DNA sequences coding for the same CDR3.

The TCR originated in a man younger than 35 in good health. The sequenced sample consisted of memory CD4+ T cells sorted from blood. Subset noted: CD45RA-negative fraction. The rearrangement links TRBV19 to TRBJ2-3; 10 bases agree with TRBD1. CDR3 in DNA: TGTGCCAGTGGGACAGGGGGCACAGATACGCAGTATTTT. Translated: CASGTGGTDTQYF.